Listed here are 25 T cell receptor beta chains from one sample, sequenced in a study of shared clonotypes between healthy human individuals. Using immunoSEQ multiplex PCR, the repertoire was profiled, and TCRdb retains in-frame clones only, with some absent. The sample carries 950,000 to 1,100,000 clones, around 75% recorded once. The material sequenced was memory CD4+ T cells sorted from blood. Subset given: CD45RA-negative fraction. The receptors originated from a man aged 18 to 29 in good health.

The CDR3 reads CASTAGGISNYGYTF. The CDR3, as DNA: TGTGCCAGCACGGCAGGGGGTATTTCTAACTATGGCTACACCTTC. The V and J genes are TRBV14 and TRBJ1-2; 7 bases are shared with TRBD1. After removal of 7 bases from V and 0 bases from J, the junction contained 8 bases not matched to a gene. This CDR3 region has 15 residues. Germline CDR1 reads SGHDN; CDR2 reads FVKESK.

This sequence joins TRBV19 and TRBJ2-1; D tentatively reads TRBD1 or TRBD2 (5 bases each). The germline CDR1 and CDR2 sequences are LNHDA and SQIVND (reference sequence). Trimming cost V 5 bases and J 5 bases, with 19 bases left between them. This CDR3 has 16 residues. The DNA for the CDR3 is TGTGCCAGTAGTTTATGGGACCCCGAGGCGCACAATGAGCAGTTCTTC. This sequence encodes CASSLWDPEAHNEQFF. Based on the CDR3 plus reference TRBV19 and TRBJ2-1, the full variable domain is DGGITQSPKYLFRKEGQNVTLSCEQNLNHDAMYWYRQDPGQGLRLIYYSQIVNDFQKGDIAEGYSVSREKKESFPLTVTSAQKNPTAFYLCASSLWDPEAHNEQFFGPGTRLTVL.

This clone was recorded only once. Other DNA sequences in the same sample also yield this CDR3. The gene calls are TRBV5-1 and TRBJ2-1; weak D call: TRBD2 (6 bases). There are 14 residues in the CDR3. Trimming cost V 3 bases and J 5 bases, with 12 bases left between them. Germline V gives CDR1 SGHRS, CDR2 YFSETQ. The CDR3 is CASSSGTPNNEQFF. The CDR3 DNA sequence: TGCGCCAGCAGCTCCGGGACTCCTAACAATGAGCAGTTCTTC.

The V and J genes are TRBV6-5 and TRBJ2-2; 11 bases agree with TRBD1. Germline V gives CDR1 MNHEY, CDR2 SVGAGI. Unmatched junction bases numbered 4, after V lost 6 bases and J lost 7 bases. CDR3 length: 14 amino acids. CDR3 in amino acids: CASSRDRGGGELFF. The CDR3 DNA sequence: TGTGCCAGCAGCCGGGACAGGGGGGGCGGGGAGCTGTTTTTT.

V gene TRBV5-1 combines with J gene TRBJ2-7; 7 bases match TRBD1. CDR1 is SGHRS and CDR2 is YFSETQ in the germline V gene. With V trimmed by 3 bases and J by 3 bases, 12 bases remained unmatched. This CDR3 has 16 residues. This chain's CDR3 is CASSWDTGVNYYEQYF. As DNA, the CDR3 is TGCGCCAGCAGCTGGGATACAGGGGTAAATTACTACGAGCAGTACTTC.

This chain joins TRBV5-1 and TRBJ2-2, with D maybe TRBD1 (6 bases). CDR1 and CDR2 from the germline V gene are SGHRS and YFSETQ. Deletions cut 2 bases from V and 4 bases from J, with 18 bases between. This CDR3 comprises 17 residues. CDR3 nucleotides: TGCGCCAGCAGCTTTGGGGGCCGAAGACCGACCACCGGGGAGCTGTTTTTT. This translates into CASSFGGRRPTTGELFF. Variable domain in full (rest from reference TRBV5-1 and TRBJ2-2): KAGVTQTPRYLIKTRGQQVTLSCSPISGHRSVSWYQQTPGQGLQFLFEYFSETQRNKGNFPGRFSGRQFSNSRSEMNVSTLELGDSALYLCASSFGGRRPTTGELFFGEGSRLTVL.

This chain joins TRBV10-3 and TRBJ2-2, with 8 bases that match TRBD1. This CDR3 is built from 13 residues. The germline gives CDR1 ENHRY, CDR2 SYGVKD. J gave up 1 base and V 11 bases, and 3 bases lay outside the gene matches. CDR3: CAAQGGNTGELFF. CDR3 bases: TGTGCCGCACAGGGGGGGAACACCGGGGAGCTGTTTTTT.

This clone came up a few times. The chain links TRBV30 to TRBJ1-2; D gene ambiguous. The CDR3 is 13 residues long. V shed 1 base and J shed 8 bases, with 14 bases lying between them. Looked up from germline, CDR1 is GTSNPN and CDR2 is SVGIG (reference sequence). Here the CDR3 reads CAWSATEAMGYTF. The CDR3, as DNA: TGTGCCTGGAGTGCGACGGAAGCTATGGGCTACACCTTC.

This clone was recorded only once. Other DNA sequences in this specimen translate into the identical CDR3. CDR3 loop: CASSLGTPGANVLTF. The CDR3 nucleotides are TGCGCCAGCAGCTTGGGGACCCCTGGGGCCAACGTCCTGACTTTC. The chain employs TRBV5-1 and TRBJ2-6; no reliable D call. Germline values: CDR1 SGHRS, CDR2 YFSETQ. Deletions cut 0 bases from V and 2 bases from J, with 6 bases between. CDR3 length: 15 residues.

The rearrangement joins TRBV6-1 to TRBJ2-7, with D maybe TRBD2 (5 bases). Germline V gene data show CDR1 as MNHNS and CDR2 as SASEGT. The CDR3 runs to 15 residues. Trimming removed 3 bases at V and 0 bases at J, with 12 bases between. CDR3 sequence (DNA): TGTGCCAGCAGTGATGTCCGGACTTCCTCCTACGAGCAGTACTTC. Residues: CASSDVRTSSYEQYF.

In the case of this clone: Within the sample, other DNA sequences also encode this same CDR3. This chain uses TRBV29-1 with TRBJ2-1; 12 bases fit TRBD2. Germline loops: CDR1 SQVTM, CDR2 ANQGSEA. Losses at the gene ends were 5 bases for V and 7 bases for J; bases not matched to a gene: 3. This CDR3 has 13 amino acids. The CDR3 here is CSVRLAGGNEQFF. The DNA of the CDR3 is TGCAGCGTTCGGCTAGCGGGGGGGAATGAGCAGTTCTTC.

The V gene is TRBV5-4, the J gene TRBJ2-3; 7 nucleotides line up with TRBD2. Unmatched junction bases numbered 8, after V lost 4 bases and J lost 3 bases. CDR1 and CDR2 from the germline V gene are SGHNT and YYREEE (reference sequence). CDR3 length equals 15 residues. Here the CDR3 DNA reads TGTGCCAGCAGCCAAGAGCGGGGCCTGACAGATACGCAGTATTTT. Residues: CASSQERGLTDTQYF.

In its sample, this clone was seen once. The rearrangement links TRBV11-3 to TRBJ2-7, with D possibly TRBD2 on 6 matching bases. The germline gives CDR1 SGHNT, CDR2 YENEEA. With 5 bases removed from V and 7 bases from J, the gap between germline ends came to 15 bases. This CDR3 spans 13 amino acids. The CDR3 protein is CASSLSGGIEQYF. CDR3 DNA: TGTGCCAGCAGCCTCAGTGGAGGGATAGAGCAGTACTTC.

The V gene is TRBV5-5, the J gene TRBJ2-5, with D maybe TRBD2 (5 bases). The CDR3 contains 15 residues. Trimming pared 4 bases from V and 5 bases from J, leaving 18 bases between. Germline V lookup: CDR1 SGHKS, CDR2 YYEKEE (reference sequence). The DNA of the CDR3 is TGTGCCAGCAGCCAGCAAGTGGTAGCGATCGAGACCCAGTACTTC. It codes for CASSQQVVAIETQYF. Based on the CDR3 plus reference TRBV5-5 and TRBJ2-5, the full variable domain is DAGVTQSPTHLIKTRGQQVTLRCSPISGHKSVSWYQQVLGQGPQFIFQYYEKEERGRGNFPDRFSARQFPNYSSELNVNALLLGDSALYLCASSQQVVAIETQYFGPGTRLLVL.

This sequence joins TRBV7-3 and TRBJ2-5; 10 nucleotides align to TRBD2. J lost 9 bases, V lost 4 bases, and 11 bases had no gene match. Germline values: CDR1 SGHTA, CDR2 FQGTGA. This CDR3 has 15 amino acids. The CDR3 DNA is TGTGCCAGCAGCTCCGGACTAGCGGTGGGGGCGCCCCAGTACTTC. Translated, it gives CASSSGLAVGAPQYF.

The J gene is TRBJ2-5, the V gene TRBV7-6; 11 positions match TRBD2. The CDR3 consists of 15 residues. Trimming took 6 bases from V and 4 from J; bases not matched to a gene: 7. Germline V lookup: CDR1 SGHVS, CDR2 FNYEAQ. Written as DNA, the CDR3 is TGTGCCAGCAGGAATAGCGGGGGGGCCCGAGAGACCCAGTACTTC. Its translation is CASRNSGGARETQYF.

Points on this clone: Different DNA sequences within this sample yield the same CDR3. J is TRBJ2-1 and V is TRBV19, with D possibly TRBD2 on 5 matching bases. Between the trimmed V and J ends, which lost 1 base and 7 bases, there was a span of 11 bases. Germline assignment: CDR1 LNHDA and CDR2 SQIVND (reference sequence). This CDR3 is built from 14 residues. For the CDR3, the DNA is TGTGCCAGTAGTATAGGCGGAGGCGGGAATGAGCAGTTCTTC. Translated, it gives CASSIGGGGNEQFF.

Comments on this clone: The same CDR3 arises from other DNA sequences in this sample as well. The chain combines TRBV5-1 with TRBJ2-3; TRBD2 matches at 8 bases. CDR3 size: 15 residues. Germline values: CDR1 SGHRS, CDR2 YFSETQ. The J segment lost 1 base and the V segment lost 0 bases, leaving 1 base of the junction unmatched. CDR3 DNA sequence: TGCGCCAGCAGCTTGGTACTAGCGGGCACAGATACGCAGTATTTT. It codes for CASSLVLAGTDTQYF.

The chain couples TRBV6-1 to TRBJ2-3, with D perhaps TRBD1 or TRBD2 (5 bases each). The CDR3 runs to 12 residues. CDR1 is MNHNS and CDR2 is SASEGT in the germline V gene. V lost 5 bases to trimming and J lost 14 bases, with 17 bases between them. The chain's CDR3 is CASSFGGGVWYF. CDR3 DNA: TGTGCCAGCAGTTTTGGTGGGGGAGTTTGGTATTTT.

The chain uses TRBV2 and TRBJ2-1, with 11 bases fitting TRBD2. Germline V gives CDR1 SNHLY, CDR2 FYNNEI. The CDR3 sequence is 16 residues long. With 8 bases clipped from V and 2 bases from J, the junction kept 8 bases outside the gene matches. CDR3 sequence reads: CASRRGTSGPYNEQFF. In DNA, the CDR3 is TGTGCCAGCCGTCGGGGGACTAGCGGCCCCTACAATGAGCAGTTCTTC.

This clone was counted between two and nine times. The chain couples TRBV5-6 to TRBJ1-3, with D uncertain. This CDR3 spans 15 amino acids. V was shortened by 0 bases and J by 2 bases, with 9 bases between the two germline ends. Per the germline V gene, CDR1 is SGHDT and CDR2 is YYEEEE. The CDR3: CASSLGVGPGNTIYF. DNA for the CDR3: TGTGCCAGCAGCTTGGGGGTAGGTCCTGGAAACACCATATATTTT.

V is TRBV30 and J is TRBJ1-2, with 9 positions matching TRBD1. This CDR3 is built from 14 residues. Germline V CDR1 and CDR2: GTSNPN, SVGIG (reference sequence). The V segment lost 5 bases and the J segment 5 bases; nucleotides outside the gene matches: 9. CDR3 in amino acids: CAWEPGQGHYGYTF. Written as DNA, the CDR3 is TGTGCCTGGGAACCGGGACAGGGCCATTATGGCTACACCTTC.

The rearrangement uses TRBV18 and TRBJ2-7, with 8 bases that match TRBD2. Germline trimming cut 3 bases from V and 6 bases from J; bases unmatched to any gene: 7. The CDR3 is 14 residues long. The germline V gene encodes CDR1 KGHSH and CDR2 LQKENI. CDR3 nucleotide sequence: TGTGCCAGCTCACCTAACGGGGGGGCTTTCGAGCAGTACTTC. Its translation is CASSPNGGAFEQYF.

The chain links TRBV6-6 to TRBJ2-2; D gene unclear. Germline CDR1 and CDR2: MNHNY and SVGAGI (reference sequence). Trimming left V 6 bases short and J 6 bases short, with 8 bases between. This CDR3 contains 12 residues. CDR3 sequence: CASSHTAGELFF. CDR3 DNA: TGTGCCAGCAGCCACACGGCCGGGGAGCTGTTTTTT.

This clone has just a few counts. The junction departs from the called germline gene at one end, perhaps through a read error. The V gene is TRBV7-7, the J gene TRBJ2-2; tentatively, D is TRBD2 (5 bases). From germline, CDR1 is SSHAT and CDR2 FNYEAQ (reference sequence). There are 16 residues in the CDR3. The CDR3 loop reads CASTPGLGKATGELFF. The CDR3 coding sequence is TGTGCTAGCACCCCGGGGTTGGGGAAGGCCACCGGGGAGCTGTTTTTT.